A selection of T cell receptor beta chains follows, all from one sample in a study of identical twins. TCRdb re-called the 5' RACE reads with MiXCR, one entry per CDR3 protein. Of about 570,000 distinct CDR3 sequences listed, around 9.6% are singletons. These data were likewise used in another study, on yellow fever vaccine responses in identical twins.

Sample: PBMCs. Receptors were obtained from a woman younger than 30 in good health. Each CDR3 is given with its conserved first and last residue. Each record gives: clone size, J gene, V gene, D gene, CDR3 DNA, CDR3 protein. A D gene is named only where the DNA matches it firmly. Clone size is shown for a subset of rows, as once, few, many or a class of expanded clone.

clone_size: many; j_call: TRBJ1-6; v_call: TRBV28; d_call: .; cdr3_nt: TGTGCCAGCCTCGGCTTCAACAGTTCACCCCTCCACTTT; cdr3_aa: CASLGFNSSPLHF
clone_size: few; j_call: TRBJ2-1; v_call: TRBV11-2; d_call: TRBD2; cdr3_nt: TGTGCCAGCAGGACTAGCGGCCTCTCGGAGCAGTTCTTC; cdr3_aa: CASRTSGLSEQFF
clone_size: .; j_call: TRBJ2-1; v_call: TRBV20-1; d_call: .; cdr3_nt: TGCAGTGCCCAGGGCATGGCGGGATACAATGAGCAGTTCTTC; cdr3_aa: CSAQGMAGYNEQFF
clone_size: many; j_call: TRBJ2-3; v_call: TRBV21-1; d_call: .; cdr3_nt: TGTGCCAGCAGCAAAGTTGAGGGCCTAGCGGGGGTCACAGATACGCAGTATTTT; cdr3_aa: CASSKVEGLAGVTDTQYF
clone_size: many; j_call: TRBJ1-1; v_call: TRBV29-1; d_call: .; cdr3_nt: TGCAGCGGTGGGGGGCTGGGGAACACTGAAGCTTTCTTT; cdr3_aa: CSGGGLGNTEAFF
clone_size: few; j_call: TRBJ2-3; v_call: TRBV7-2; d_call: TRBD2; cdr3_nt: TGTGCCAGCAGCTTACCAGCGGGAGGGGATACGCAGTATTTT; cdr3_aa: CASSLPAGGDTQYF
clone_size: .; j_call: TRBJ2-5; v_call: TRBV7-7; d_call: TRBD1; cdr3_nt: TGTGCTAGCAGCTTGGACAGGGGCGAACAAGAGACCCAGTACTTC; cdr3_aa: CASSLDRGEQETQYF
clone_size: many; j_call: TRBJ2-4; v_call: TRBV5-6; d_call: .; cdr3_nt: TGTGCCAGCAGCTCGCCCCAACAGCAACCTGTACAAAACATTCAGTACTTC; cdr3_aa: CASSSPQQQPVQNIQYF
clone_size: few; j_call: TRBJ2-7; v_call: TRBV6-1; d_call: TRBD2; cdr3_nt: TGTGCCAGCAGTGACCTAGCGGGCAAGGGCGAGCAGTACTTC; cdr3_aa: CASSDLAGKGEQYF
clone_size: .; j_call: TRBJ2-3; v_call: TRBV11-1; d_call: .; cdr3_nt: TGTGCCAGCAGACACCTCGGTGCGCTAGCTGATTACACAGATACGCAGTATTTT; cdr3_aa: CASRHLGALADYTDTQYF
clone_size: many; j_call: TRBJ1-4; v_call: TRBV20-1; d_call: .; cdr3_nt: TGCAGTGCTACGGAGAACCTTAATGAAAAACTGTTTTTT; cdr3_aa: CSATENLNEKLFF
clone_size: few; j_call: TRBJ2-1; v_call: TRBV30; d_call: TRBD2; cdr3_nt: TGTGCCTGGACCCCCCTAGCGGGAGGACAGTTCTTC; cdr3_aa: CAWTPLAGGQFF
clone_size: .; j_call: TRBJ2-7; v_call: TRBV6-1; d_call: TRBD1; cdr3_nt: TGTGCCAGCAGCCTACAGGGGGCGCGGTTCGACGAGCAGTACTTC; cdr3_aa: CASSLQGARFDEQYF
clone_size: .; j_call: TRBJ2-1; v_call: TRBV5-1; d_call: .; cdr3_nt: TGCGCCAGCAGCCCCCGTTTGAATGAGCAGTTCTTC; cdr3_aa: CASSPRLNEQFF
clone_size: few; j_call: TRBJ2-1; v_call: TRBV28; d_call: .; cdr3_nt: TGTGCCAGCAGGTGGCTTGTTGGTGGGTGGGAGTTCTTC; cdr3_aa: CASRWLVGGWEFF